This TCR beta chain derives from a study of regulatory T cells in long-lasting Graves disease. The junction had 16 bases not matched to a gene; V was cut back by 0 bases and J by 3 bases. The CDR3 has 18 residues. CDR1 SQVTM and CDR2 ANQGSEA come from the germline V gene. Sequencing libraries for TCR beta were prepared with iRepertoire HTBI primers and Arm-PCR of CDR3 regions. TCRdb re-derived calls from the multiplex PCR reads in MiXCR, one entry per CDR3 protein. The sample lists some 560,000 distinct CDR3 sequences; 15% to 20% were seen once. Regarding time point: newly diagnosed GD, antithyroid drugs for less than 3 months. The authors made the TCR library using RNA they extracted from PBMCs. These sequences were also reported in another study, on T cells in Graves' hyperthyroidism and ophthalmopathy.

The sequence came from a woman in her forties or fifties with Graves disease. The starting material was peripheral blood mononuclear cells (PBMCs), obtained at new diagnosis, from a patient treated with antithyroid drugs. V is TRBV29-1 and J is TRBJ1-2, with TRBD1 identical over 7 bases. CDR3 residues: CSVEDLSQGRTGYYGYTF. CDR3 DNA: TGCAGCGTTGAAGACCTCTCACAGGGGCGAACGGGATACTATGGCTACACCTTC.